What follows is one TCR beta chain and its context. Profiled with immunoSEQ multiplex PCR; TCRdb holds only in-frame clones, not every one. The sample has about 220,000 clones, under 95% seen once. These donors were members of the approximately 110-subject validation cohort, a group separate from the roughly 670-subject first cohort. This specimen comes from a study of cytomegalovirus exposure and HLA in healthy donors. In germline, CDR1 is MDHEN, CDR2 SYDVKM. This CDR3 spans 13 amino acids. Deletions cut 3 bases from V and 5 bases from J, with 10 bases between. This rearrangement joins TRBV28 to TRBJ1-1, with no clear D. Specimen: PBMCs. This TCR was recovered from a young woman in good health and CMV-seronegative. The CDR3 loop reads CASSLLGRTEAFF. The CDR3 DNA follows: TGTGCCAGCAGTTTGCTGGGCCGAACTGAAGCTTTCTTT. The complete variable domain, with remaining parts taken from reference TRBV28 and TRBJ1-1, reads DVKVTQSSRYLVKRTGEKVFLECVQDMDHENMFWYRQDPGLGLRLIYFSYDVKMKEKGDIPEGYSVSREKKERFSLILESASTNQTSMYLCASSLLGRTEAFFGQGTRLTVV.